The rows below give T cell receptor beta chains drawn from one sample of a study of T cells after yellow fever vaccination. TCRdb ran MiXCR on the 5' RACE reads and lists one entry per CDR3 protein. Found here are about 360,000 distinct CDR3 sequences, around 6.4% of them singletons; the top ten hold approximately 15%. The specimen was PBMCs, collected 5 days after the yellow fever booster vaccination. These receptors were taken from a man aged 30-40 years who received the YFV17D yellow fever vaccine. CDR3s leave out the opening cysteine and the closing phenylalanine or tryptophan.

V: TRBV20-1; J: TRBJ1-5; CDR3: SAQQRVQRPQH
V: TRBV6-1; J: TRBJ1-3; CDR3: ASNAAGSHGNTIY
V: TRBV9; J: TRBJ2-7; CDR3: ASSALAGPSYEQY
V: TRBV11-1; J: TRBJ2-1; CDR3: ASSSNLAGVKSSYNEQF
V: TRBV5-6; J: TRBJ2-7; CDR3: ASSLPAGEQY
V: TRBV4-3; J: TRBJ2-7; CDR3: ASSHQTGNMDEQY
V: TRBV25-1; J: TRBJ2-7; CDR3: ASSDGGSDTYEQY
V: TRBV9; J: TRBJ1-1; CDR3: ASSVLGGEYTEAF
V: TRBV29-1; J: TRBJ2-1; CDR3: SVTGQFNEQF
V: TRBV20-1; J: TRBJ2-7; CDR3: SATRTSGSAEQY
V: TRBV6-1; J: TRBJ2-7; CDR3: ASSKRDSYEQY
V: TRBV7-9; J: TRBJ2-1; CDR3: ASRPGTGVSNEQF
V: TRBV20-1; J: TRBJ2-7; CDR3: SASDTYEQY
V: TRBV27; J: TRBJ2-6; CDR3: ASRGNSGANVLT
V: TRBV20-1; J: TRBJ2-1; CDR3: SVRAGGSGNYNEQF
V: TRBV20-1; J: TRBJ2-7; CDR3: SARDLTDNYEQY
V: TRBV7-8; J: TRBJ2-4; CDR3: ASSLGTPKNIQY
V: TRBV7-3; J: TRBJ2-1; CDR3: ASSLKPSGRYGDNEQF
V: TRBV19; J: TRBJ2-1; CDR3: ASSIDSVRSYNEQF
V: TRBV10-3; J: TRBJ1-1; CDR3: ATHQGGGTEAF
V: TRBV5-1; J: TRBJ2-1; CDR3: ASSPTGLASNEQF
V: TRBV12-3/TRBV12-4; J: TRBJ2-7; CDR3: ASSPRGRVQYEQY
V: TRBV5-1; J: TRBJ2-2; CDR3: ASSLGNAGELF
V: TRBV12-3/TRBV12-4; J: TRBJ1-1; CDR3: ASTETGEVTEAF
V: TRBV5-4; J: TRBJ2-7; CDR3: ASSLGSTNYEQY
V: TRBV7-2; J: TRBJ2-5; CDR3: ASSLAGGGYQETQY
V: TRBV6-1; J: TRBJ2-5; CDR3: ASSLKGLASPAY
V: TRBV20-1; J: TRBJ2-2; CDR3: SAKKEGYGELF
V: TRBV7-2; J: TRBJ2-5; CDR3: ASSTYMEETQY
V: TRBV5-1; J: TRBJ2-5; CDR3: ASSFSRAQETQY
V: TRBV19; J: TRBJ1-5; CDR3: ASSGTGLGNQPQH
V: TRBV12-3/TRBV12-4; J: TRBJ2-7; CDR3: ASSFEEGNEQY